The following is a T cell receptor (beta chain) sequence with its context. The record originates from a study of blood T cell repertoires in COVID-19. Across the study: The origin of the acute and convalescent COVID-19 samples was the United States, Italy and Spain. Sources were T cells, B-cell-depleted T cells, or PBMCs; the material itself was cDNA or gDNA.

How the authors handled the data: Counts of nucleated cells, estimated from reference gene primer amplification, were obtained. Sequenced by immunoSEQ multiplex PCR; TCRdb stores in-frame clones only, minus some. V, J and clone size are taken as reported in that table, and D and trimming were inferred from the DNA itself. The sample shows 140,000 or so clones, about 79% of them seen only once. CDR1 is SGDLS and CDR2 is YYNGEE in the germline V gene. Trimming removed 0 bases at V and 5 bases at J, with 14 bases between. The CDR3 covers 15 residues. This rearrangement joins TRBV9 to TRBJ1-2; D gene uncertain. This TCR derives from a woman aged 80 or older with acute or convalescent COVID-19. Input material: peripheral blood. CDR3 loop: CASSVAPGVGYGYTF. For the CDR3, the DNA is TGTGCCAGCAGCGTAGCCCCCGGGGTTGGATATGGCTACACCTTC.